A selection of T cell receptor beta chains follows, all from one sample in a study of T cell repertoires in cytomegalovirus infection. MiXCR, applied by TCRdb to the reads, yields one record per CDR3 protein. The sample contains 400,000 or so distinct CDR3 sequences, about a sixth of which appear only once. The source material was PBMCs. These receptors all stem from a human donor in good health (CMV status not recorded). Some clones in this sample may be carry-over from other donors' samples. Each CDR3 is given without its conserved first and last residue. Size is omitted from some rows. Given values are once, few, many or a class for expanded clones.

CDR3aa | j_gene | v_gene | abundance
ASSQVPSYEQY | TRBJ2-7 | TRBV14 | few
ASSMGSYSPLH | TRBJ1-6 | TRBV19 | -
ASSYDRGYT | TRBJ1-2 | TRBV2 | -
ASSFQPGLAGGGSEQF | TRBJ2-1 | TRBV7-2 | many
ASSFLQGTSFEQF | TRBJ2-1 | TRBV12-3/TRBV12-4 | once
ASSLAPLSYNEQF | TRBJ2-1 | TRBV7-2 | -
ASSFGPQGNEKLF | TRBJ1-4 | TRBV28 | once
SARDHGQGGNYGYT | TRBJ1-2 | TRBV20-1 | many
TSSLSGRNTGELF | TRBJ2-2 | TRBV11-2 | -
ASSRGVRSYNEQF | TRBJ2-1 | TRBV19 | -
ASSTGRFMGEKLF | TRBJ1-4 | TRBV19 | few
ASSLSIRGEQY | TRBJ2-7 | TRBV27 | -
ASSGDRVTGELF | TRBJ2-2 | TRBV28 | few
AIRDGGSETQY | TRBJ2-5 | TRBV10-3 | few
ASIEPGLAGNEQF | TRBJ2-1 | TRBV5-1 | -
SAKREGQGTGELF | TRBJ2-2 | TRBV20-1 | -
ASSQGGTYEQY | TRBJ2-7 | TRBV4-1 | many
ASSFGGSSTYEQY | TRBJ2-7 | TRBV12-3/TRBV12-4 | -
ASSSQGFEETQY | TRBJ2-5 | TRBV27 | many
ASSRDGGEETQY | TRBJ2-5 | TRBV11-2 | -
ASSPPATGQF | TRBJ2-1 | TRBV6-2/TRBV6-3 | few
ASSLSLSGANVLT | TRBJ2-6 | TRBV7-8 | medium-sized
ASSRDRSGSYEQY | TRBJ2-7 | TRBV7-9 | few
ASRQQVRRY | TRBJ2-3 | TRBV6-2/TRBV6-3 | few
SAIPGQGNSGNTIY | TRBJ1-3 | TRBV20-1 | few
SACPGAAYEQY | TRBJ2-7 | TRBV20-1 | many
ASSRGIPGPVF | TRBJ2-1 | TRBV4-3 | many
ASSRQFQGNYGYT | TRBJ1-2 | TRBV4-3 | -
ASSLERGTPGTEAF | TRBJ1-1 | TRBV7-2 | -
ASSIRGSEAF | TRBJ1-1 | TRBV19 | few
ASSLFASGNTIY | TRBJ1-3 | TRBV7-9 | -
ASSLPEVSYGYT | TRBJ1-2 | TRBV4-2 | -
ASSQRAVNYGYT | TRBJ1-2 | TRBV19 | many
ASSHREETQY | TRBJ2-5 | TRBV12-3/TRBV12-4 | -
ASSLSGFPDTQY | TRBJ2-3 | TRBV11-2 | many
ASSPYGGVDTQY | TRBJ2-3 | TRBV19 | few
ASSLVGRGEVYGYT | TRBJ1-2 | TRBV7-2 | many
ASSFPRRGGWIKETQY | TRBJ2-5 | TRBV7-8 | many
ASSLDRGEEKLF | TRBJ1-4 | TRBV7-2 | many
ASSFLGVEQF | TRBJ2-1 | TRBV7-2 | many
ASSSTGQMNYGYT | TRBJ1-2 | TRBV7-6 | many
ASSTRTGLQETQY | TRBJ2-5 | TRBV7-2 | many
ASSLGILNSGNTIY | TRBJ1-3 | TRBV7-8 | many
ASSLMGTIGNEQF | TRBJ2-1 | TRBV7-2 | -
ASSFRDSPPF | TRBJ2-1 | TRBV7-2 | many
ASQGLADTQY | TRBJ2-3 | TRBV7-6 | -